This TCR beta chain was captured in a study of PD-1 blockade in classical Hodgkin lymphoma. All patients relapsed after autologous stem cell transplantation, and brentuximab vedotin exposure varied. The CDR3 runs 14 residues. V lost 6 bases to trimming and J lost 3 bases, with 15 bases between them. Germline assignment: CDR1 MDHEN and CDR2 SYDVKM. Profiled with immunoSEQ multiplex PCR; TCRdb holds only in-frame clones, not every one. The profile shows about 30,000 clones, approximately 70% of them singletons. This clone was seen only once. This receptor was identified in a human donor with classical Hodgkin lymphoma. The sequencing used peripheral blood mononuclear cells (PBMCs), collected before the second cycle of nivolumab. The gene calls are TRBV28 and TRBJ2-7; TRBD1 might be the D (6 bases). As DNA, the CDR3 is TGTGCCAGCAGAGCAAGACAGGACTTCTACGAGCAGTACTTC. This translates into CASRARQDFYEQYF.